These 11 T cell receptor beta chains were sequenced from one sample in a study of regulatory T cells in long-lasting Graves disease. Time point specified: newly diagnosed GD, antithyroid drugs for less than 3 months. Following extraction of RNA from PBMCs, that RNA was used to make the TCR library. Library construction for TCR beta used iRepertoire HTBI primers and Arm-PCR of CDR3 regions. A single record per CDR3 protein comes from TCRdb applying MiXCR to the multiplex PCR reads. The table includes hundreds of thousands of distinct CDR3 sequences, around 16% detected once. This specimen was peripheral blood mononuclear cells (PBMCs), taken at new diagnosis, from a patient treated with antithyroid drugs. The receptors were gathered from a female donor with Graves disease.

This clonotype was observed many times. V and J are TRBV11-2 and TRBJ1-6; no reliable D call. Germline assignment: CDR1 SGHAT and CDR2 FQNNGV. This CDR3 contains 13 residues. Trimming stripped 5 bases from V and 14 bases from J, with 16 bases between. DNA of the CDR3: TGTGCCAGCAGCCCACAACTCGAGGGCGCCCTCCACTTT. Translating it yields CASSPQLEGALHF.

This clonotype was counted ten times or more. This chain links TRBV29-1 with TRBJ1-2; D unresolved. Germline CDR1 SQVTM, CDR2 ANQGSEA. The V end was cut by 3 bases, the J end by 9 bases, with 8 bases between. The CDR3 runs 10 residues. In nucleotides, the CDR3 is TGCAGCGTTGAGGTTCAGAGCTACACCTTC. Translation gives CSVEVQSYTF.

At least ten counts were recorded for this clonotype. The rearrangement uses TRBV5-6 and TRBJ1-5, with D possibly matching TRBD1 (6 bases). Deletions cut 2 bases from V and 3 bases from J, with 12 bases between. This CDR3 is 15 amino acids long. CDR1 is SGHDT and CDR2 is YYEEEE in the germline V gene. CDR3 bases: TGTGCCAGCAGCTTCCGGGACACAATCAATCAGCCCCAGCATTTT. Translation: CASSFRDTINQPQHF.

This clonotype was found a few times. The chain uses TRBV9 and TRBJ1-2; TRBD1 agrees at 9 bases. Per germline, CDR1 SGDLS and CDR2 YYNGEE. This CDR3 region has 16 residues. Germline trimming cut 0 bases from V and 3 bases from J; bases unmatched to any gene: 6. Here the CDR3 DNA reads TGTGCCAGCAGCGTAGAGATCGGGACAGGGTACTATGGCTACACCTTC. This codes for CASSVEIGTGYYGYTF.

This clonotype was seen ten or more times. The chain is built from TRBV7-9 and TRBJ2-2; D might be TRBD2 (6 bases). Trimming pared 2 bases from V and 3 bases from J, leaving 10 bases between. This CDR3 comprises 15 residues. CDR1 is SEHNR and CDR2 is FQNEAQ in the germline V gene (reference sequence). The CDR3 DNA reads TGTGCCAGCAGCTTAATATCGGGGGACACCGGGGAGCTGTTTTTT. It is translated as CASSLISGDTGELFF.

The table lists this clonotype with many counts. This chain connects TRBV11-2 to TRBJ2-2; no firm D call. V was pared by 1 base and J by 4 bases, with 10 bases between. The CDR3 contains 15 residues. CDR1 and CDR2 from the germline V gene are SGHAT and FQNNGV. CDR3 amino acids: CASSLGGRSTGELFF. The CDR3, as DNA: TGTGCCAGCAGCTTAGGTGGCAGGTCCACCGGGGAGCTGTTTTTT.

This clonotype appeared many times. This rearrangement joins TRBV7-2 to TRBJ1-4; no reliable D call. The germline V gene encodes CDR1 SGHTA and CDR2 FQGNSA. The ends were cut back, 2 bases at V and 0 bases at J, with 10 bases in the middle. The CDR3 sequence is 16 residues long. The CDR3 loop is CASSLWLGATNEKLFF. The CDR3 region has the DNA TGTGCCAGCAGCTTATGGTTAGGTGCAACTAATGAAAAACTGTTTTTT.

In this sample, this clonotype turned up many times. The genes are TRBV24-1 and TRBJ2-1; TRBD2 is a possible D gene (5 bases). The length of the CDR3 is 12 residues. Trimming removed 5 bases at V and 6 bases at J, with 7 bases between. The germline CDR1 and CDR2 sequences are KGHDR and SFDVKD. This CDR3 is CATSGGSNEQFF. The CDR3 coding sequence is TGTGCCACCAGTGGAGGGTCCAATGAGCAGTTCTTC.

The J gene is TRBJ2-5, the V gene TRBV28, with D hard to call. There are 11 residues in the CDR3. Per the germline V gene, CDR1 is MDHEN and CDR2 is SYDVKM. Between the trimmed V and J ends, which lost 3 bases and 9 bases, there was a span of 8 bases. The CDR3, as DNA: TGTGCCAGCAGTTTCCTACGGTCCCAGTACTTC. It yields the protein CASSFLRSQYF.

The table lists this clonotype with many counts. V is TRBV27 and J is TRBJ2-5, with D perhaps TRBD2 (6 bases). The ends were cut back, 3 bases at V and 5 bases at J, with 19 bases in the middle. The V gene's germline CDR1 is MNHEY and CDR2 SMNVEV (reference sequence). This CDR3 spans 16 amino acids. The CDR3 DNA sequence: TGTGCCAGCAGTTTCGTAGCGGCGGGTCCCGAGGAGACCCAGTACTTC. This sequence encodes CASSFVAAGPEETQYF.

CDR3 in DNA: TGTGCCAGCAGCGTTTGGGGGCAGGGGGGTGAAAAACTGTTTTTT. Encoded protein: CASSVWGQGGEKLFF. This sequence joins TRBV9 and TRBJ1-4, with 7 bases that match TRBD1. The ends lost 2 bases at V and 7 bases at J; junction bases unmatched: 8. The CDR3 contains 15 residues. CDR1 and CDR2 (germline): SGDLS, YYNGEE.